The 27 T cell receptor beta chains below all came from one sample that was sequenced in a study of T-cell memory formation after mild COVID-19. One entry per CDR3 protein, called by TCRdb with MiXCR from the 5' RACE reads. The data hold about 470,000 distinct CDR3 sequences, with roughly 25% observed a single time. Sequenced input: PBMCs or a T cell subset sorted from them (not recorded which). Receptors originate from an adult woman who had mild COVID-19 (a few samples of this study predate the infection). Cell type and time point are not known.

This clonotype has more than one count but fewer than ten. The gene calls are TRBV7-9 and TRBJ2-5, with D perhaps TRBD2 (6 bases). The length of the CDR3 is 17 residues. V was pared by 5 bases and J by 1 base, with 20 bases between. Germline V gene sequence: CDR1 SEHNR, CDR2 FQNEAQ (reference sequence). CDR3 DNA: TGTGCCAGCAGCCCCCCTAGGGCGGGACTCGGCCAAGAGACCCAGTACTTC. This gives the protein CASSPPRAGLGQETQYF.

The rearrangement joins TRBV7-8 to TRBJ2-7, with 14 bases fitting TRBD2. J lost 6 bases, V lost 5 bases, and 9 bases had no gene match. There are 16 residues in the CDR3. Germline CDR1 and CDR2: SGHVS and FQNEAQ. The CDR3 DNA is TGTGCCAGCAGCCAGGGGCGACTAGCGGGAGGGCCCGAGCAGTACTTC. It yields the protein CASSQGRLAGGPEQYF.

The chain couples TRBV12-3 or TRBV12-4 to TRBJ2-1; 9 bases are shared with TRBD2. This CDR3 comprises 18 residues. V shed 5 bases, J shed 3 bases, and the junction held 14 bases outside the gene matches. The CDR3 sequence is CASSPTNLLAGDYNEQFF. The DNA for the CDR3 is TGTGCCAGCAGTCCCACCAACTTACTAGCGGGCGACTACAATGAGCAGTTCTTC.

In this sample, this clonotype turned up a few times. This CDR3 reads CASSSSTGNQPQHF. As DNA, the CDR3 is TGTGCCAGCAGCTCAAGCACGGGGAATCAGCCCCAGCATTTT. This chain uses TRBV7-9 with TRBJ1-5, with no clear D. Trimming stripped 4 bases from V and 4 bases from J, with 11 bases between. Germline loops: CDR1 SEHNR, CDR2 FQNEAQ (reference sequence). The CDR3 has 14 residues. The full variable domain, completed using reference TRBV7-9 and TRBJ1-5, is DTGVSQNPRHKITKRGQNVTFRCDPISEHNRLYWYRQTLGQGPEFLTYFQNEAQLEKSRLLSDRFSAERPKGSFSTLEIQRTEQGDSAMYLCASSSSTGNQPQHFGDGTRLSIL.

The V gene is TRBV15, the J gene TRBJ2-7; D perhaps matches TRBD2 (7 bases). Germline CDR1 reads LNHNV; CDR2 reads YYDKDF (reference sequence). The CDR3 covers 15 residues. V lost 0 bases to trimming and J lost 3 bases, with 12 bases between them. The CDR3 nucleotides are TGTGCCACCAGCAGAGATAAGGGGGAGGGCTACGAGCAGTACTTC. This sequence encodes CATSRDKGEGYEQYF.

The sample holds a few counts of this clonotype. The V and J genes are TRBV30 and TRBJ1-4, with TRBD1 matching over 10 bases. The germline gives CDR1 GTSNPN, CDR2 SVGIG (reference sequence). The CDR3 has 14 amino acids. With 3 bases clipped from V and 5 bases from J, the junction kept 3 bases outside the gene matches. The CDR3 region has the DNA TGTGCCTGGAGCCTGACAGGGGGCAATGAAAAACTGTTTTTT. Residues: CAWSLTGGNEKLFF. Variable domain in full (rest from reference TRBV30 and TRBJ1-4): SQTIHQWPATLVQPVGSPLSLECTVEGTSNPNLYWYRQAAGRGLQLLFYSVGIGQISSEVPQNLSASRPQDRQFILSSKKLLLSDSGFYLCAWSLTGGNEKLFFGSGTQLSVL.

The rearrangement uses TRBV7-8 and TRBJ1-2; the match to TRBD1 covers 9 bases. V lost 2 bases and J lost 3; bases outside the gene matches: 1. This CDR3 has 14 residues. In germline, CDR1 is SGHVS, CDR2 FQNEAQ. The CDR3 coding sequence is TGTGCCAGCAGCTTACGGACAGGGGACTATGGCTACACCTTC. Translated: CASSLRTGDYGYTF.

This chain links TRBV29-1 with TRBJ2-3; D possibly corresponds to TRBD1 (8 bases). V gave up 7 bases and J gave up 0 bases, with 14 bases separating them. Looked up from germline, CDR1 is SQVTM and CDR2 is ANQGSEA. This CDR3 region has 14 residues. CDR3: CSATGGASTDTQYF. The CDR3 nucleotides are TGCAGCGCAACAGGGGGGGCTAGCACAGATACGCAGTATTTT.

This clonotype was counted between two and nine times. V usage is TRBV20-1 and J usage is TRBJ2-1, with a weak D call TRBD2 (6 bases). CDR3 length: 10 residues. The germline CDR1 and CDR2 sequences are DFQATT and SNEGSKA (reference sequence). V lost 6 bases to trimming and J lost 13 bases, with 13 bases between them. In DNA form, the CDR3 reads TGCAGTGCCGCGCTAGCGTCCCAGTTCTTC. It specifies CSAALASQFF.

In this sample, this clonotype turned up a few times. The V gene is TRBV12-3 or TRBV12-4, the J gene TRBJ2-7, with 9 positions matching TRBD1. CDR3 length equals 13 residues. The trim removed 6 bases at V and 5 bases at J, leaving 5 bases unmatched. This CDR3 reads CASRDRGGNEQYF. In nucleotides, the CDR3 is TGTGCCAGCAGGGACAGGGGAGGTAACGAGCAGTACTTC.

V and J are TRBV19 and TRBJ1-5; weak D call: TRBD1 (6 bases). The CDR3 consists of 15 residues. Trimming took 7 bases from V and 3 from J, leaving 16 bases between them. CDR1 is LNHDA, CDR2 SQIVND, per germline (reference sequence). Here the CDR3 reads CASTPRTAINQPQHF. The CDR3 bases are TGTGCCAGTACCCCCCGGACAGCAATCAATCAGCCCCAGCATTTT.

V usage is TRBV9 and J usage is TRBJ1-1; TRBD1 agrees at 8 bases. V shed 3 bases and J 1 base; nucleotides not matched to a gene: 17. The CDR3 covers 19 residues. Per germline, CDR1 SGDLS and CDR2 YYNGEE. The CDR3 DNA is TGTGCCAGCAGCGACGCCCCACACAGGGGGAGTTCAGGGAACACTGAAGCTTTCTTT. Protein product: CASSDAPHRGSSGNTEAFF. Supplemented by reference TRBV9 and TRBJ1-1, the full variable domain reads DSGVTQTPKHLITATGQRVTLRCSPRSGDLSVYWYQQSLDQGLQFLIQYYNGEERAKGNILERFSAQQFPDLHSELNLSSLELGDSALYFCASSDAPHRGSSGNTEAFFGQGTRLTVV.

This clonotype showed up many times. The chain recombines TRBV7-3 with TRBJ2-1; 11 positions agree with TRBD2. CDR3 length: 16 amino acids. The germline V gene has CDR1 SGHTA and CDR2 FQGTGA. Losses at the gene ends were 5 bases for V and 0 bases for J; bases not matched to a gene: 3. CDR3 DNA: TGTGCCAGCAGCCGCCTAGCGGGGGGCTCCTACAATGAGCAGTTCTTC. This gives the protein CASSRLAGGSYNEQFF.

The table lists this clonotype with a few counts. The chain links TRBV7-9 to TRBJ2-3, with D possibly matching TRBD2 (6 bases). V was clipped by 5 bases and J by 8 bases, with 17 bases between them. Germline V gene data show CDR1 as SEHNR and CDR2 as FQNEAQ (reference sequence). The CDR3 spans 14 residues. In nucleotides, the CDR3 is TGTGCCAGCAGCCCCCCCTCGGCGGGAAGTACGCAGTATTTT. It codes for CASSPPSAGSTQYF.

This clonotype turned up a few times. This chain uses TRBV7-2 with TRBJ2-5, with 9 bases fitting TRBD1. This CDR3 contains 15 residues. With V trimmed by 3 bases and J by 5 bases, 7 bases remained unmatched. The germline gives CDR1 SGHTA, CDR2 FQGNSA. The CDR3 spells CASSFFGTGKETQYF. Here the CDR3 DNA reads TGTGCCAGCAGCTTTTTTGGGACAGGGAAGGAGACCCAGTACTTC.

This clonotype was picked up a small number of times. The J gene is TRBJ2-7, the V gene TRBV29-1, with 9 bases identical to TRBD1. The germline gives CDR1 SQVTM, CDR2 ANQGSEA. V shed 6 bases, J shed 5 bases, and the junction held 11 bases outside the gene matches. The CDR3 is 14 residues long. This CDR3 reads CSVPSGTGLHEQYF. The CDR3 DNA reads TGCAGCGTCCCATCCGGGACAGGGTTACACGAGCAGTACTTC.

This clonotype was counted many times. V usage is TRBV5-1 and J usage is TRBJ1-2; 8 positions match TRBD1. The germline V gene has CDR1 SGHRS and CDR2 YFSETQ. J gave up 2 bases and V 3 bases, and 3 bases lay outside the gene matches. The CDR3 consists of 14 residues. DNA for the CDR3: TGCGCCAGCAGCTCCACAGGGGGAAACTATGGCTACACCTTC. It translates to CASSSTGGNYGYTF.

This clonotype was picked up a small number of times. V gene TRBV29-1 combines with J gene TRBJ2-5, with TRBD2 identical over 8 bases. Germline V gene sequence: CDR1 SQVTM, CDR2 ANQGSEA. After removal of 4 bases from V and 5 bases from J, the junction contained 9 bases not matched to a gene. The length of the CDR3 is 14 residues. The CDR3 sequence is CSVVSWSGGETQYF. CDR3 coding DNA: TGCAGCGTTGTCTCGTGGTCGGGGGGGGAGACCCAGTACTTC. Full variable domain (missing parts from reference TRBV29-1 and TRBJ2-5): SAVISQKPSRDICQRGTSLTIQCQVDSQVTMMFWYRQQPGQSLTLIATANQGSEATYESGFVIDKFPISRPNLTFSTLTVSNMSPEDSSIYLCSVVSWSGGETQYFGPGTRLLVL.

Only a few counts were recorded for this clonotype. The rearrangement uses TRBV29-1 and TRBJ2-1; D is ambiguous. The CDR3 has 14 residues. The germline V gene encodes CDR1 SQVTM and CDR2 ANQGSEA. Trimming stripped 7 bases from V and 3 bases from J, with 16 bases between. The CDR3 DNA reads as TGCAGCGCCAGCTCTCGCGTGGACTACAATGAGCAGTTCTTC. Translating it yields CSASSRVDYNEQFF.

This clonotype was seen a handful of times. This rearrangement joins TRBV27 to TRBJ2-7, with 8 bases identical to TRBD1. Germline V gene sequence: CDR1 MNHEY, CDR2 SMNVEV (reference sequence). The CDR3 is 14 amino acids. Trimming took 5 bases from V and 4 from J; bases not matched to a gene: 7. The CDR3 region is CASSVGQGWYEQYF. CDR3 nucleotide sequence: TGTGCCAGCAGTGTAGGACAGGGATGGTACGAGCAGTACTTC.

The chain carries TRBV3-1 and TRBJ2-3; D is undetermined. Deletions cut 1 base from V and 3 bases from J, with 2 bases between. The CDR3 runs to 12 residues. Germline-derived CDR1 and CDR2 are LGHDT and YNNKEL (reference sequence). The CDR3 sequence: CASSQVTDTQYF. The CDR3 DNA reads TGTGCCAGCAGCCAAGTTACAGATACGCAGTATTTT.

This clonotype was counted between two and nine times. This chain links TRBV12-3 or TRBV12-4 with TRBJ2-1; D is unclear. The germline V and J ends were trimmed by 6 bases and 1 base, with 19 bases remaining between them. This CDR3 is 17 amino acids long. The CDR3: CASRGSRQADSYNEQFF. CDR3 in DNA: TGTGCCAGCAGGGGGTCTCGGCAGGCCGATTCCTACAATGAGCAGTTCTTC.

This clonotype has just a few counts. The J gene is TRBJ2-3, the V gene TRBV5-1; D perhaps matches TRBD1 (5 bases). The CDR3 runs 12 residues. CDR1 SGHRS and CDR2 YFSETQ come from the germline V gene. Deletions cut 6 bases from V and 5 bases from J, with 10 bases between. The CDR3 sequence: CASNERGDTQYF. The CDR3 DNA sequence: TGCGCCAGCAACGAAAGGGGAGATACGCAGTATTTT.

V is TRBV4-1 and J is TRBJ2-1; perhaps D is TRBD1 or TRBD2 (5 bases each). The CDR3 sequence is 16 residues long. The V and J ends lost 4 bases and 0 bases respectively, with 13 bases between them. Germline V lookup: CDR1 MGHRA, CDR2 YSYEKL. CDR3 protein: CASSPDYGHSYNEQFF. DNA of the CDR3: TGCGCCAGCAGCCCTGACTATGGACACTCCTACAATGAGCAGTTCTTC.

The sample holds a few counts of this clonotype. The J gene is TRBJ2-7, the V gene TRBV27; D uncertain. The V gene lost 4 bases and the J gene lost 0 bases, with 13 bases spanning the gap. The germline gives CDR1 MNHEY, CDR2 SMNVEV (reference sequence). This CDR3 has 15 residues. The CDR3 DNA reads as TGTGCCAGCAGTTCCCCTGGTGGGTCCTCCTACGAGCAGTACTTC. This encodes CASSSPGGSSYEQYF.

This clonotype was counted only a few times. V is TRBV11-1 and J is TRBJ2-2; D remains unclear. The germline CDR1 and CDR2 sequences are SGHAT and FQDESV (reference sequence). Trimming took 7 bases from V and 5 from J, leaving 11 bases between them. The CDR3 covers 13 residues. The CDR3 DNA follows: TGTGCCAGCACCGAGCTGGGGACCGGGGAGCTGTTTTTT. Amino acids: CASTELGTGELFF.

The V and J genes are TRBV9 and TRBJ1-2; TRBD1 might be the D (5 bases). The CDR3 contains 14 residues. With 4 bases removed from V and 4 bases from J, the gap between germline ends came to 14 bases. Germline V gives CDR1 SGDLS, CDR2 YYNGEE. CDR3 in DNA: TGTGCCAGCAGCCCTAGGGACGAACCCTATGGCTACACCTTC. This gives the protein CASSPRDEPYGYTF.